These 8 T cell receptor beta chains share one sample of origin, sequenced in a study of vaccination and CD4 T cells after COVID-19 (dated by TCRdb to 2022 to 2024). In light of the paper, this sample's treatment or condition label describes: roughly nine-day PBMC culture with coronavirus spike peptide pools or control peptides (ViraFEST assay). CD4+ T cells from unexposed donors were collected before the COVID-19 pandemic (2011-2018). No antigen has been assigned to these receptors. The library was obtained by PCR. Data came from an Illumina iSeq 100. At the Johns Hopkins FTIC core, DNA from the cultured CD4+ T cells underwent TCR sequencing with the Oncomine TCR Beta short-read assay. TCRdb handled the public reads itself, with Q25 trimming in fastp and clone calling in MiXCR, and kept productive beta chains. CDR3 protein sequences are deduplicated, and each keeps its most common genes and DNA. The sample yields about 6,600 distinct CDR3 sequences; around 48% were counted once. 55% to 65% of the sample is held by the ten biggest clonotypes.

Sequenced input: CD4+ T cells from blood, cultured in vitro. Every receptor here comes from a human donor in good health.

The V and J genes are TRBV11-3 and TRBJ2-1, with 11 bases identical to TRBD2. V lost 4 bases to trimming and J lost 4 bases; unmatched junction nucleotides: 6. Germline loops: CDR1 SGHNT, CDR2 YENEEA. The CDR3 is 16 residues long. The CDR3 DNA sequence: TGTGCCAGCAGCTCCGGACTAGCGGGCGTTTACAATGAGCAGTTCTTC. Its protein is CASSSGLAGVYNEQFF.

A few counts support this clonotype. This chain links TRBV19 with TRBJ1-2; no clear D. CDR3 length: 13 amino acids. The V and J ends lost 4 bases and 6 bases respectively, with 12 bases between them. Germline assignment: CDR1 LNHDA and CDR2 SQIVND (reference sequence). CDR3 sequence (DNA): TGTGCCAGTAGTACCCGGGGTCTAAATGGCTACACCTTC. This codes for CASSTRGLNGYTF.

The table lists this clonotype with a few counts. This chain links TRBV7-8 with TRBJ2-1; TRBD2 is a possible D gene (6 bases). The germline CDR1 and CDR2 sequences are SGHVS and FQNEAQ. The CDR3 has 18 residues. The V end was cut by 1 base, the J end by 0 bases, with 16 bases between. The CDR3 DNA is TGTGCCAGCAGCTTAGAAGGGACGGGACTCTACTCCTACAATGAGCAGTTCTTC. Translation gives CASSLEGTGLYSYNEQFF.

The V and J genes are TRBV7-9 and TRBJ1-1; D unresolved. The CDR3 is made up of 17 amino acids. V was pared by 0 bases and J by 1 base, with 15 bases between. The germline V gene encodes CDR1 SEHNR and CDR2 FQNEAQ (reference sequence). For the CDR3, the DNA is TGTGCCAGCAGCTTAGCGCCTGGCATAATCCAGAACACTGAAGCTTTCTTT. Its translation: CASSLAPGIIQNTEAFF. Using reference TRBV7-9 and TRBJ1-1 for the parts outside the CDR3, the full variable domain is DTGVSQNPRHKITKRGQNVTFRCDPISEHNRLYWYRQTLGQGPEFLTYFQNEAQLEKSRLLSDRFSAERPKGSFSTLEIQRTEQGDSAMYLCASSLAPGIIQNTEAFFGQGTRLTVV.

V gene TRBV6-1 combines with J gene TRBJ1-2, with D hard to call. V shed 3 bases and J shed 5 bases, with 1 base lying between them. Germline lookup yields CDR1 MNHNS and CDR2 SASEGT. This CDR3 comprises 10 residues. As DNA, the CDR3 is TGTGCCAGCAGTGAGTATGGCTACACCTTC. As protein: CASSEYGYTF.

This clonotype was counted a few times. The chain recombines TRBV7-8 with TRBJ1-1, with 7 bases identical to TRBD1. Germline values: CDR1 SGHVS, CDR2 FQNEAQ. This CDR3 is 15 amino acids long. The V gene end was trimmed by 1 base and the J gene end by 1 base; junction bases not matched to a gene: 3. The chain's CDR3 is CASSLGGTANTEAFF. The CDR3, as DNA: TGTGCCAGCAGCTTAGGTGGGACAGCGAACACTGAAGCTTTCTTT.

This rearrangement joins TRBV7-2 to TRBJ2-3; D is possibly TRBD2 (7 bases). Between the trimmed V and J ends, which lost 4 bases and 3 bases, there was a span of 23 bases. Germline CDR1 is SGHTA and CDR2 is FQGNSA. The CDR3 sequence is 18 residues long. The CDR3 nucleotides read TGTGCCAGCAGCTCACCCCTAGGGGGGAGGGCCGAAACAGATACGCAGTATTTT. It is translated as CASSSPLGGRAETDTQYF. The variable domain in full, with the rest retrieved from reference TRBV7-2 and TRBJ2-3, is GAGVSQSPSNKVTEKGKDVELRCDPISGHTALYWYRQSLGQGLEFLIYFQGNSAPDKSGLPSDRFSAERTGGSVSTLTIQRTQQEDSAVYLCASSSPLGGRAETDTQYFGPGTRLTVL.

This rearrangement joins TRBV6-1 to TRBJ1-2, with D uncertain. Looked up from germline, CDR1 is MNHNS and CDR2 is SASEGT. V was shortened by 8 bases and J by 2 bases, with 12 bases between the two germline ends. The CDR3 is 13 residues long. The CDR3 nucleotides are TGTGCCAGCTCCAAGGCATCCAACTATGGCTACACCTTC. It translates to CASSKASNYGYTF.